A single sample is the source of the 14 T cell receptor beta chains below, sequenced in a study of blood T cell repertoires in COVID-19. Profiled with immunoSEQ multiplex PCR; TCRdb holds only in-frame clones, not every one. The sample carries under 150,000 clones, 70% to 90% recorded once. The sequenced sample was PBMCs or T cells enriched from blood (not recorded which). These receptors all stem from a woman between 35 and 50 years old who had recovered from COVID-19.

This clone was found many times. This chain uses TRBV10-3 with TRBJ1-6; D is perhaps TRBD1 (5 bases). Germline CDR1 and CDR2: ENHRY and SYGVKD. There are 14 residues in the CDR3. V lost 8 bases to trimming and J lost 4 bases, with 12 bases between them. The CDR3 DNA follows: TGTGCCATCGGAGACAGAACTTATAATTCACCCCTCCACTTT. Translated, it gives CAIGDRTYNSPLHF.

In its sample, this clone was seen once. The V and J genes are TRBV11-2 and TRBJ2-1; no clear D gene. The CDR3 length is 13 residues. Trimming took 1 base from V and 8 from J, leaving 9 bases between them. In germline, CDR1 is SGHAT, CDR2 FQNNGV. The CDR3 bases are TGTGCCAGCAGCTTAGCCCCCCCGGATGAGCAGTTCTTC. Its translation: CASSLAPPDEQFF.

This clone was counted once. The chain has TRBV19 and TRBJ2-2; 12 nucleotides agree with TRBD2. The germline CDR1 and CDR2 sequences are LNHDA and SQIVND (reference sequence). The J segment lost 1 base and the V segment lost 4 bases, leaving 1 base of the junction unmatched. This CDR3 region has 16 residues. The DNA for the CDR3 is TGTGCCAGTAGTACGACTAGCGGGGGGAACACCGGGGAGCTGTTTTTT. Protein: CASSTTSGGNTGELFF.

The V gene is TRBV12-3 or TRBV12-4, the J gene TRBJ2-7, with TRBD1 as a possible D gene (5 bases). V lost 2 bases and J 6 bases, leaving 8 bases between the germline ends. The CDR3 totals 12 residues. The CDR3 spells CASSLRGSEQYF. The CDR3 DNA follows: TGTGCCAGCAGTTTAAGGGGATCCGAGCAGTACTTC.

This sequence joins TRBV6-5 and TRBJ1-5; D is possibly TRBD1 (5 bases). Germline CDR1 MNHEY, CDR2 SVGAGI. Deletions cut 6 bases from V and 6 bases from J, with 18 bases between. The CDR3 has 15 residues. CDR3 nucleotide sequence: TGTGCCAGCAGACCCGCGGGGCAGGGCGGTCAGCCCCAGCATTTT. It codes for CASRPAGQGGQPQHF.

This clone has only a few counts. J is TRBJ1-2 and V is TRBV2; 9 positions agree with TRBD1. Germline CDR1 and CDR2: SNHLY and FYNNEI. The V gene end was trimmed by 4 bases and the J gene end by 8 bases; junction bases not matched to a gene: 5. The CDR3 runs 13 residues. CDR3 DNA: TGTGCCAGCAGTGTTTGGGACAGGGAAGGCTACACCTTC. Translating gives CASSVWDREGYTF.

The chain joins TRBV4-2 to TRBJ2-1; tentative D call: TRBD2 (6 bases). The CDR3 runs 15 residues. Germline loops: CDR1 LGHNA, CDR2 YNFKEQ. Trimming removed 0 bases from V and 4 bases from J, with 10 bases in between. CDR3 coding DNA: TGTGCCAGCAGCCAAGATGGACTAACATACAATGAGCAGTTCTTC. Translation gives CASSQDGLTYNEQFF.

This clone was seen just once. The CDR3 protein is CASSQGWASNQPQHF. The CDR3 nucleotides are TGCGCCAGCAGCCAAGGGTGGGCTAGCAATCAGCCCCAGCATTTT. This sequence joins TRBV4-1 and TRBJ1-5; no definite D call. The CDR3 runs 15 residues. V was clipped by 1 base and J by 0 bases, with 7 bases between them. Germline values: CDR1 MGHRA, CDR2 YSYEKL.

As concerns this clone: This specimen includes other DNA sequences encoding the same CDR3. V is TRBV12-3 or TRBV12-4 and J is TRBJ2-1; TRBD1 aligns across 7 bases. V lost 3 bases to trimming and J lost 4 bases; unmatched junction nucleotides: 0. CDR3 length: 13 residues. The CDR3 region has the DNA TGTGCCAGCAGTTTGGGACAGTACAATGAGCAGTTCTTC. Its translation is CASSLGQYNEQFF.

The chain couples TRBV9 to TRBJ2-2, with TRBD1 identical over 7 bases. The ends lost 4 bases at V and 3 bases at J; junction bases unmatched: 6. Germline V CDR1 and CDR2: SGDLS, YYNGEE. This CDR3 region has 15 residues. The CDR3: CASSPAGGYTGELFF. Written as DNA, the CDR3 is TGTGCCAGCAGCCCGGCAGGGGGTTACACCGGGGAGCTGTTTTTT.

This chain links TRBV27 with TRBJ1-2; D is undetermined. This CDR3 region has 13 residues. Germline V gene data show CDR1 as MNHEY and CDR2 as SMNVEV (reference sequence). Trimming cost V 2 bases and J 7 bases, with 11 bases left between them. In nucleotides, the CDR3 is TGTGCCAGCAGTTTAGCGTCAGGAGGTGGCTACACCTTC. Its protein is CASSLASGGGYTF.

This chain connects TRBV11-2 to TRBJ2-5, with TRBD2 matching over 7 bases. The V and J ends lost 6 bases and 5 bases, in that order; junction bases with no gene match: 9. The CDR3 runs to 14 residues. Looked up from germline, CDR1 is SGHAT and CDR2 is FQNNGV. CDR3 protein: CASSYSSGLETQYF. CDR3 nucleotides: TGTGCCAGCAGTTATTCTAGCGGTCTGGAGACCCAGTACTTC.

In DNA, the CDR3 is TGTGCCAGTAGTATAGGGCTTCGGAGCTCCTACAATGAGCAGTTCTTC. It codes for CASSIGLRSSYNEQFF. The rearrangement uses TRBV19 and TRBJ2-1; no definite D call. CDR1 is LNHDA and CDR2 is SQIVND in the germline V gene (reference sequence). Trimming cost V 1 base and J 0 bases, with 10 bases left between them. The CDR3 is 16 residues long.

The gene calls are TRBV2 and TRBJ2-7; 13 bases are shared with TRBD2. The CDR3 covers 15 residues. Germline-derived CDR1 and CDR2 are SNHLY and FYNNEI. The trim removed 4 bases at V and 2 bases at J, leaving 2 bases unmatched. The CDR3 sequence: CASSGTSGSTYEQYF. The CDR3 nucleotides read TGTGCCAGCAGTGGGACTAGCGGGAGTACCTACGAGCAGTACTTC.